These 9 T cell receptor beta chains were sequenced from one sample in a study of T-cell memory formation after mild COVID-19. TCRdb called the 5' RACE reads again in MiXCR, with one record for every CDR3 protein. The sample contains hundreds of thousands of distinct CDR3 sequences, less than 25% of which appear only once. Sequenced input: PBMCs or a T cell subset sorted from them (not recorded which). These receptor sequences come from an adult woman who had mild COVID-19 (a few samples of this study predate the infection). Cell type and time point are not known.

The table lists this clonotype with a few counts. The V call is TRBV5-1, the J call TRBJ2-7; 9 bases map to TRBD1. Germline V gives CDR1 SGHRS, CDR2 YFSETQ. The CDR3 is made up of 14 amino acids. V lost 0 bases, J lost 5 bases, and 3 bases stayed unmatched. The DNA of the CDR3 is TGCGCCAGCAGCTTGGGGGGACAGGGTGACGAGCAGTACTTC. This encodes CASSLGGQGDEQYF.

This chain links TRBV7-8 with TRBJ1-5; no clear D gene. The CDR3 runs to 15 residues. Germline V lookup: CDR1 SGHVS, CDR2 FQNEAQ. Between the trimmed V and J ends, which lost 2 bases and 1 base, there was a span of 9 bases. DNA of the CDR3: TGTGCCAGCAGCTTATTACGGGGAAGCAATCAGCCCCAGCATTTT. Translating it yields CASSLLRGSNQPQHF. Using reference TRBV7-8 and TRBJ1-5 for the parts outside the CDR3, the full variable domain is GAGVSQSPRYKVAKRGQDVALRCDPISGHVSLFWYQQALGQGPEFLTYFQNEAQLDKSGLPSDRFFAERPEGSVSTLKIQRTQQEDSAVYLCASSLLRGSNQPQHFGDGTRLSIL.

This clonotype was seen more than once but under ten times. The chain employs TRBV5-1 and TRBJ1-1, with 7 bases matching TRBD1. V trimming: 2 bases; J trimming: 1 base; junction bases outside the gene matches: 8. The germline gives CDR1 SGHRS, CDR2 YFSETQ. The CDR3 has 16 amino acids. The CDR3 DNA reads TGCGCCAGCAGCTTCGACAGGGCAGGGGCGAACACTGAAGCTTTCTTT. It is translated as CASSFDRAGANTEAFF. The full variable domain, its missing parts supplied by reference TRBV5-1 and TRBJ1-1, is KAGVTQTPRYLIKTRGQQVTLSCSPISGHRSVSWYQQTPGQGLQFLFEYFSETQRNKGNFPGRFSGRQFSNSRSEMNVSTLELGDSALYLCASSFDRAGANTEAFFGQGTRLTVV.

The chain is built from TRBV4-1 and TRBJ2-7; 9 bases agree with TRBD1. CDR3 length equals 15 residues. The V segment lost 3 bases and the J segment 2 bases; nucleotides outside the gene matches: 5. The V gene's germline CDR1 is MGHRA and CDR2 YSYEKL. CDR3 loop: CASSQSGTGTYEQYF. Here the CDR3 DNA reads TGCGCCAGCAGCCAGTCCGGGACAGGGACCTACGAGCAGTACTTC.

The chain joins TRBV5-5 to TRBJ2-7, with TRBD1 identical over 10 bases. The trim removed 4 bases at V and 2 bases at J, leaving 9 bases unmatched. This CDR3 comprises 16 residues. Germline V gives CDR1 SGHKS, CDR2 YYEKEE (reference sequence). The CDR3 DNA is TGTGCCAGCAGCCCCATGCCGGGACAGGGGACCTACGAGCAGTACTTC. This sequence encodes CASSPMPGQGTYEQYF.

This clonotype has only a few counts. The chain couples TRBV6-1 to TRBJ2-5, with 10 bases identical to TRBD2. The CDR3 has 17 amino acids. From germline, CDR1 is MNHNS and CDR2 SASEGT. V shed 1 base, J shed 0 bases, and the junction held 5 bases outside the gene matches. Written as DNA, the CDR3 is TGTGCCAGCAGTGAAGAGCCAGCGGGGGGGTACCAAGAGACCCAGTACTTC. Amino acid sequence: CASSEEPAGGYQETQYF.

This clonotype has a handful of counts. The gene calls are TRBV30 and TRBJ1-2; TRBD1 matches 8 bases. The V gene end was trimmed by 0 bases and the J gene end by 3 bases; junction bases not matched to a gene: 9. The CDR3 has 16 residues. CDR1 and CDR2 from the germline V gene are GTSNPN and SVGIG (reference sequence). The CDR3 nucleotides read TGTGCCTGGAGTGTTGGCAGGGGGCGCTTGGACTATGGCTACACCTTC. It yields the protein CAWSVGRGRLDYGYTF.

The J gene is TRBJ2-7, the V gene TRBV20-1; a possible D gene is TRBD2 (6 bases). Germline lookup yields CDR1 DFQATT and CDR2 SNEGSKA (reference sequence). V was pared by 5 bases and J by 0 bases, with 11 bases between. This CDR3 spans 13 amino acids. The CDR3 nucleotides read TGCAGTGCTCAACCTAGCGCCTCCTACGAGCAGTACTTC. Amino acid sequence: CSAQPSASYEQYF.

The chain employs TRBV10-2 and TRBJ2-3; D unresolved. The length of the CDR3 is 13 residues. The V end was cut by 6 bases, the J end by 0 bases, with 7 bases between. Germline V CDR1 and CDR2: WSHSY, SAAADI. CDR3 bases: TGCGCCAGCAGAACACCAAGCACAGATACGCAGTATTTT. Translating it yields CASRTPSTDTQYF.